One and the same sample provided the 29 T cell receptor beta chains below, sequenced in a study of T cell responses to AZD1222 COVID-19 vaccine. Method: immunoSEQ multiplex PCR; TCRdb's copy keeps in-frame clones and lacks some. The table has approximately 160,000 clones, about nine tenths seen once. The sample here was peripheral blood, taken on day 0 of AZD1222 vaccination. These receptor sequences come from an adult in good health.

This clone was recorded only once. The V gene is TRBV19, the J gene TRBJ1-2; TRBD1 matches 10 bases. V lost 6 bases and J lost 7; bases outside the gene matches: 8. CDR1 and CDR2 from the germline V gene are LNHDA and SQIVND (reference sequence). The CDR3 covers 14 residues. The CDR3 is CASSQDRGLFGYTF. The CDR3, as DNA: TGTGCCAGTAGCCAAGACAGGGGGCTCTTTGGCTACACCTTC. Drawing the rest from reference TRBV19 and TRBJ1-2, the complete variable domain is DGGITQSPKYLFRKEGQNVTLSCEQNLNHDAMYWYRQDPGQGLRLIYYSQIVNDFQKGDIAEGYSVSREKKESFPLTVTSAQKNPTAFYLCASSQDRGLFGYTFGSGTRLTVV.

The J gene is TRBJ1-1, the V gene TRBV19; 7 bases map to TRBD1. The trim removed 1 base at V and 0 bases at J, leaving 8 bases unmatched. The CDR3 has 17 amino acids. In germline, CDR1 is LNHDA, CDR2 SQIVND (reference sequence). CDR3 protein: CASSIGLRTGMNTEAFF. CDR3 sequence (DNA): TGTGCCAGTAGTATAGGATTACGGACAGGAATGAACACTGAAGCTTTCTTT.

The chain uses TRBV2 and TRBJ2-5, with 8 bases identical to TRBD2. The CDR3 is 17 residues long. Germline trimming cut 6 bases from V and 2 bases from J; bases unmatched to any gene: 14. Germline loops: CDR1 SNHLY, CDR2 FYNNEI. CDR3 residues: CASSAPMRLASQETQYF. In DNA form, the CDR3 reads TGTGCCAGCAGCGCTCCAATGAGACTAGCGTCTCAAGAGACCCAGTACTTC.

The chain has TRBV7-8 and TRBJ2-7; 7 bases align to TRBD2. V was clipped by 5 bases and J by 3 bases; unmatched bases: 10. Looked up from germline, CDR1 is SGHVS and CDR2 is FQNEAQ. CDR3 size: 15 residues. The CDR3 sequence: CASSRPGGGYYEQYF. The CDR3 DNA reads TGTGCCAGCAGCCGGCCCGGGGGAGGGTACTACGAGCAGTACTTC.

The chain couples TRBV7-3 to TRBJ2-7; TRBD2 matches at 8 bases. After removal of 2 bases from V and 5 bases from J, the junction contained 8 bases not matched to a gene. This CDR3 spans 15 amino acids. Germline V gene data show CDR1 as SGHTA and CDR2 as FQGTGA. CDR3 DNA sequence: TGTGCCAGCAGCTTACGACTAAGCGGGAGAGACGAGCAGTACTTC. This encodes CASSLRLSGRDEQYF.

The genes are TRBV2 and TRBJ2-6; D gene unclear. V was clipped by 8 bases and J by 3 bases, with 11 bases between them. The CDR3 is 14 residues long. Germline V gene data show CDR1 as SNHLY and CDR2 as FYNNEI. This chain's CDR3 is CASGRRSGANVLTF. The CDR3 nucleotides are TGTGCCAGCGGTAGGCGGAGTGGGGCCAACGTCCTGACTTTC.

The chain uses TRBV5-1 and TRBJ2-1; D not resolved. This CDR3 has 14 residues. Trimming stripped 0 bases from V and 0 bases from J, with 4 bases between. CDR1 is SGHRS and CDR2 is YFSETQ in the germline V gene. CDR3 DNA sequence: TGCGCCAGCAGCTTGGTCAGCTCCTACAATGAGCAGTTCTTC. This gives the protein CASSLVSSYNEQFF.

V gene TRBV30 combines with J gene TRBJ1-3, with unresolved D. This CDR3 has 13 amino acids. Germline assignment: CDR1 GTSNPN and CDR2 SVGIG (reference sequence). The ends were cut back, 0 bases at V and 0 bases at J, with 3 bases in the middle. CDR3 bases: TGTGCCTGGAGTGTTAACTCTGGAAACACCATATATTTT. The encoded protein is CAWSVNSGNTIYF.

This clone occurred once. This sequence joins TRBV5-1 and TRBJ2-2; D is uncertain. The CDR3 is 15 residues long. Germline CDR1 is SGHRS and CDR2 is YFSETQ. Trimming removed 2 bases from V and 1 base from J, with 9 bases in between. CDR3 sequence reads: CASSFNQMNTGELFF. The CDR3 DNA reads as TGCGCCAGCAGCTTTAACCAGATGAACACCGGGGAGCTGTTTTTT. The entire variable domain, with the rest obtained from reference TRBV5-1 and TRBJ2-2, is as follows: KAGVTQTPRYLIKTRGQQVTLSCSPISGHRSVSWYQQTPGQGLQFLFEYFSETQRNKGNFPGRFSGRQFSNSRSEMNVSTLELGDSALYLCASSFNQMNTGELFFGEGSRLTVL.

The genes are TRBV5-1 and TRBJ1-6; D remains unclear. Germline CDR1 is SGHRS and CDR2 is YFSETQ. Deletions cut 4 bases from V and 8 bases from J, with 7 bases between. The CDR3 has 12 amino acids. In nucleotides, the CDR3 is TGCGCCAGCAGCCCTCTGGATTCACCCCTCCACTTT. This codes for CASSPLDSPLHF.

The chain couples TRBV18 to TRBJ2-1; 13 nucleotides align to TRBD2. The CDR3 spans 16 residues. Trimming cost V 4 bases and J 8 bases; bases outside gene matches: 8. The V gene's germline CDR1 is KGHSH and CDR2 LQKENI. CDR3 DNA sequence: TGTGCCAGCTCACTAAGGGGACTAGCGGGATTGGATGAGCAGTTCTTC. This codes for CASSLRGLAGLDEQFF.

A note on this clone: In the same sample, other DNA sequences code for this CDR3. This chain connects TRBV6-5 to TRBJ1-5; D is unresolved. This CDR3 region has 13 residues. V lost 6 bases and J lost 0, with 6 bases in between. Germline V lookup: CDR1 MNHEY, CDR2 SVGAGI. The CDR3 here is CASSLNSNQPQHF. Here the CDR3 DNA reads TGTGCCAGCAGCCTCAATAGCAATCAGCCCCAGCATTTT.

The rearrangement links TRBV6-5 to TRBJ2-7; 10 positions agree with TRBD2. This CDR3 region has 14 residues. The germline gives CDR1 MNHEY, CDR2 SVGAGI. V lost 7 bases to trimming and J lost 6 bases; unmatched junction nucleotides: 9. This CDR3 is CASTAAGLAFEQYF. Here the CDR3 DNA reads TGTGCCAGCACTGCTGCGGGACTAGCGTTCGAGCAGTACTTC.

This CDR3 reads CASSVEVAYGYTF. CDR3 in DNA: TGTGCCAGCAGTGTGGAGGTGGCCTATGGCTACACCTTC. V gene TRBV2 combines with J gene TRBJ1-2; D uncertain. The germline gives CDR1 SNHLY, CDR2 FYNNEI. This CDR3 contains 13 residues. The V end lost 4 bases, the J end lost 4 bases, and 10 bases lay between the germline ends.

The V and J genes are TRBV7-2 and TRBJ1-5; 10 bases agree with TRBD1. Germline CDR1 reads SGHTA; CDR2 reads FQGNSA. The CDR3 has 17 amino acids. Losses at the gene ends were 4 bases for V and 1 base for J; bases not matched to a gene: 7. The CDR3 here is CASSSKRQGASNQPQHF. DNA for the CDR3: TGTGCCAGCAGCTCGAAGCGACAGGGGGCGAGCAATCAGCCCCAGCATTTT.

This chain uses TRBV2 with TRBJ2-7; 12 nucleotides line up with TRBD1. J was trimmed by 7 bases and V by 5 bases; bases with no gene match: 12. Germline CDR1 reads SNHLY; CDR2 reads FYNNEI. The CDR3 covers 16 residues. The CDR3 sequence: CASSPGVGTGGREQYF. The CDR3 region has the DNA TGTGCCAGCAGTCCAGGAGTCGGGACAGGGGGCAGGGAGCAGTACTTC.

This chain uses TRBV28 with TRBJ2-1; D not certain. CDR1 is MDHEN and CDR2 is SYDVKM in the germline V gene. Trimming left V 6 bases short and J 9 bases short, with 18 bases between. This CDR3 spans 14 amino acids. CDR3 sequence (DNA): TGTGCCAGCAGAGAATCAGGACGAAGCGTTGAGCAGTTCTTC. This gives the protein CASRESGRSVEQFF.

This rearrangement joins TRBV7-2 to TRBJ2-7; no firm D call. V was trimmed by 2 bases and J by 5 bases, leaving 13 bases between them. Germline-derived CDR1 and CDR2 are SGHTA and FQGNSA. This CDR3 has 14 residues. For the CDR3, the DNA is TGTGCCAGCAGCTTAAATAGGGCCCCCAACGAGCAGTACTTC. Encoded protein: CASSLNRAPNEQYF.

This chain uses TRBV28 with TRBJ1-1; 7 nucleotides align to TRBD1. Unmatched junction bases numbered 4, after V lost 5 bases and J lost 1 base. The germline V gene encodes CDR1 MDHEN and CDR2 SYDVKM. CDR3 length equals 14 residues. The CDR3 loop is CASSPGGWNTEAFF. The CDR3 nucleotides are TGTGCCAGCAGTCCAGGGGGGTGGAACACTGAAGCTTTCTTT.

The count of this clone is one. This chain uses TRBV7-6 with TRBJ2-7, with 12 bases lining up with TRBD1. The length of the CDR3 is 15 residues. V dropped 4 bases and J dropped 4; count of bases not matched to a gene: 5. CDR1 is SGHVS and CDR2 is FNYEAQ in the germline V gene. The CDR3 nucleotides read TGTGCCAGCAGCTCGGGACAGGGGGCTCCTTACGAGCAGTACTTC. Amino acid sequence: CASSSGQGAPYEQYF.

The chain uses TRBV5-1 and TRBJ2-2; no clear D. This CDR3 is built from 19 residues. Germline V gene data show CDR1 as SGHRS and CDR2 as YFSETQ. V gave up 3 bases and J gave up 0 bases, with 21 bases separating them. CDR3 nucleotides: TGCGCCAGCAGCTCTCACTTGACGGGCGGCCCCGCGAACACCGGGGAGCTGTTTTTT. Its protein is CASSSHLTGGPANTGELFF.

The chain is built from TRBV3-1 (or the pseudogene TRBV3-2) and TRBJ2-5; tentatively, D is TRBD1 (6 bases). The length of the CDR3 is 15 residues. Germline V gene data show CDR1 as LGHDT and CDR2 as YNNKEL (reference sequence). The V end lost 4 bases, the J end lost 5 bases, and 17 bases lay between the germline ends. CDR3 DNA: TGTGCCAGCAGCCCGCTGACAGGCGGTTGGGAGACCCAGTACTTC. It specifies CASSPLTGGWETQYF.

The gene calls are TRBV6-5 and TRBJ1-1, with D uncertain. This CDR3 has 15 amino acids. Trimming stripped 5 bases from V and 1 base from J, with 14 bases between. Per germline, CDR1 MNHEY and CDR2 SVGAGI. The CDR3 sequence is CASSTLAQANTEAFF. In DNA form, the CDR3 reads TGTGCCAGCAGTACCCTGGCGCAAGCGAACACTGAAGCTTTCTTT.

This clone appeared a few times. This chain connects TRBV5-1 to TRBJ1-2; D unclear. The CDR3 runs to 14 residues. Trimming pared 4 bases from V and 6 bases from J, leaving 16 bases between. Germline V gives CDR1 SGHRS, CDR2 YFSETQ. CDR3 sequence reads: CASSPGPSIHGYTF. The CDR3 region has the DNA TGCGCCAGCAGCCCCGGGCCCTCCATCCATGGCTACACCTTC.

The CDR3 here is CASSIVGTSGSEQYF. The CDR3 DNA is TGTGCCAGTAGTATAGTGGGGACTAGCGGGAGCGAGCAGTACTTC. This chain links TRBV19 with TRBJ2-7; 14 bases match TRBD2. The CDR3 is made up of 15 amino acids. Looked up from germline, CDR1 is LNHDA and CDR2 is SQIVND (reference sequence). V gave up 1 base and J gave up 6 bases; unmatched junction bases: 2.

CDR3 DNA: TGTGCCACCAGCAGTCCTGGGACAGGGAGCACCGGGGAGCTGTTTTTT. This sequence encodes CATSSPGTGSTGELFF. The V gene is TRBV15, the J gene TRBJ2-2; TRBD1 matches at 9 bases. The CDR3 has 16 amino acids. Germline V gene lookup returns CDR1 LNHNV and CDR2 YYDKDF (reference sequence). The J segment lost 4 bases and the V segment lost 3 bases, leaving 6 bases of the junction unmatched.

The chain recombines TRBV7-8 with TRBJ2-1, with 9 bases aligning to TRBD1. CDR1 SGHVS and CDR2 FQNEAQ come from the germline V gene. The CDR3 runs to 14 residues. V gave up 4 bases and J gave up 4 bases; unmatched junction bases: 2. For the CDR3, the DNA is TGTGCCAGCAGCTCGGGACAGGGATACAATGAGCAGTTCTTC. It encodes CASSSGQGYNEQFF.

The rearrangement links TRBV2 to TRBJ2-7; D gene uncertain. With 2 bases removed from V and 1 base from J, the gap between germline ends came to 9 bases. CDR1 and CDR2 (germline): SNHLY, FYNNEI. This CDR3 has 14 amino acids. The CDR3 nucleotides are TGTGCCAGCAGTGAATCTCTAGGTTCCTACGAGCAGTACTTC. Its protein product is CASSESLGSYEQYF.

This clone is a singleton in its sample. This sequence joins TRBV3-1 (or the pseudogene TRBV3-2) and TRBJ2-2, with D unclear. Looked up from germline, CDR1 is LGHDT and CDR2 is YNNKEL (reference sequence). Trimming took off 1 base at V and 2 bases at J, with 8 bases between the two ends. This CDR3 contains 15 residues. CDR3 nucleotides: TGTGCCAGCAGCCAAGGGACGATAAACACCGGGGAGCTGTTTTTT. This sequence encodes CASSQGTINTGELFF.